The clone carrying this T cell receptor (beta chain) has more than one count but fewer than ten. Its cognate antigen is unknown. TCRdb processed the RT-PCR reads anew with MiXCR; each CDR3 protein has one entry. Of 450,000 to 550,000 distinct CDR3 sequences in the sample, approximately 24% are singletons; the top ten hold approximately 1.9%. This sample is part of a study of response to subunit inactivated influenza vaccine. This CDR3 is 14 amino acids long. Germline-derived CDR1 and CDR2 are DFQATT and SNEGSKA (reference sequence). V shed 5 bases, J shed 5 bases, and the junction held 5 bases outside the gene matches. General study points: Authors suggested few new T cells are recruited by each seasonal influenza vaccination.

This clonotype was sampled from a middle-aged man who received an inactivated influenza vaccine. The chain links TRBV20-1 to TRBJ1-6; TRBD1 matches 8 bases. The sample was CD4+ T cells sorted from PBMCs, taken roughly 5 days after vaccination. The CDR3 DNA is TGCAGTGCTGATAGACAGGGGAATAATTCACCCCTCCACTTT. The encoded protein is CSADRQGNNSPLHF.